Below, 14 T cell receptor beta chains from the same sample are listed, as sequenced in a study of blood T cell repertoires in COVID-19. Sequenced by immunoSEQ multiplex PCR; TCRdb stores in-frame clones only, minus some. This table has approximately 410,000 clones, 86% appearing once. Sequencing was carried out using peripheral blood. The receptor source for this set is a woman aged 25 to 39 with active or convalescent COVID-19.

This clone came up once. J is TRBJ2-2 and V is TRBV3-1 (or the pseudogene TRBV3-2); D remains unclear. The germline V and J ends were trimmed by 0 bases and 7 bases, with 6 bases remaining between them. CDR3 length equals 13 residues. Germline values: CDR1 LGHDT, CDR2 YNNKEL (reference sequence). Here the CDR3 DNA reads TGTGCCAGCAGCCAAGATTTTATCGGGGAGCTGTTTTTT. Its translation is CASSQDFIGELFF.

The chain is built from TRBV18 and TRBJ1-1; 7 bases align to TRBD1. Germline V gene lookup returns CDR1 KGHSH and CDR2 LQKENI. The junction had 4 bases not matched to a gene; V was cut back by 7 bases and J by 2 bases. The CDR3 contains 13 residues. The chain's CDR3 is CASLGQINTEAFF. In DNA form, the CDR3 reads TGTGCCAGCTTGGGACAGATAAACACTGAAGCTTTCTTT.

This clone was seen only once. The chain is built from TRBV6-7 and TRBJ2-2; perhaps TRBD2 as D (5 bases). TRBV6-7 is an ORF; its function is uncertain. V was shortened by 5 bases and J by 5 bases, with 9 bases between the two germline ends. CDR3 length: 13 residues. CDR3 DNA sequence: TGTGCCAGCAGTCGAACTAGAACCGGGGAGCTGTTTTTT. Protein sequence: CASSRTRTGELFF.

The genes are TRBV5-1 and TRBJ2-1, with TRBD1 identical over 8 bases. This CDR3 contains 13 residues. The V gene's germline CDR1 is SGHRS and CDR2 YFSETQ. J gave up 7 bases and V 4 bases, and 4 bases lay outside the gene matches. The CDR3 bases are TGCGCCAGCAGCACCGGACAGGGTAATGAGCAGTTCTTC. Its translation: CASSTGQGNEQFF.

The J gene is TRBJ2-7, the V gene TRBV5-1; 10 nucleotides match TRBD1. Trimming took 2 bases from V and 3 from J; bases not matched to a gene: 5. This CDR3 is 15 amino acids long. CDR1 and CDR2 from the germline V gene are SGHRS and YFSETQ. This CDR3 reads CASSFGQGEIYEQYF. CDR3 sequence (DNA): TGCGCCAGCAGCTTTGGACAGGGGGAGATCTACGAGCAGTACTTC.

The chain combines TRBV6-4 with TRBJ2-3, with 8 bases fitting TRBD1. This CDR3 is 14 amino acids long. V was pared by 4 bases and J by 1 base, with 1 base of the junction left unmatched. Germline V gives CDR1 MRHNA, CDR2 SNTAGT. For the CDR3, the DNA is TGTGCCAGCAGTGTGACAGGGGGCACAGATACGCAGTATTTT. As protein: CASSVTGGTDTQYF.

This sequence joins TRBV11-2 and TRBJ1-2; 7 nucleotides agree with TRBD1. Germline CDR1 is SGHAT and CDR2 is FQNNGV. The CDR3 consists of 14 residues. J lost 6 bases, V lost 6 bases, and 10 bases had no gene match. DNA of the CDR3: TGTGCCAGCAGGAAAACAGGGGAAGGGGATGGCTACACCTTC. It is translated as CASRKTGEGDGYTF.

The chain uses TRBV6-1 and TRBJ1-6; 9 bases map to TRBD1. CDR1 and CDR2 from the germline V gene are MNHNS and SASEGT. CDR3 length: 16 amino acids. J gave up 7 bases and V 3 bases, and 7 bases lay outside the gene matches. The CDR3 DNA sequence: TGTGCCAGCAGTGACGGGGACAGGGCGGGGAATTCACCCCTCCACTTT. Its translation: CASSDGDRAGNSPLHF.

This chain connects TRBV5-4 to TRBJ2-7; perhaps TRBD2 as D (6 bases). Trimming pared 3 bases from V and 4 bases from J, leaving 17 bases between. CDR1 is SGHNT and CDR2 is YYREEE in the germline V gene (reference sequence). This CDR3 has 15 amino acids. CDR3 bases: TGTGCCAGCAGCTCCATGGGGGACTTGTTATACGAGCAGTACTTC. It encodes CASSSMGDLLYEQYF. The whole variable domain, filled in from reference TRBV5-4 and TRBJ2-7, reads ETGVTQSPTHLIKTRGQQVTLRCSSQSGHNTVSWYQQALGQGPQFIFQYYREEENGRGNFPPRFSGLQFPNYSSELNVNALELDDSALYLCASSSMGDLLYEQYFGPGTRLTVT.

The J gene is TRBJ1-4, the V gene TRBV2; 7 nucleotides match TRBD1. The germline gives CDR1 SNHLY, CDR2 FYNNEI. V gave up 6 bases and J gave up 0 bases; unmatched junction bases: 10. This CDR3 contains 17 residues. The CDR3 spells CASRGSTGLATNEKLFF. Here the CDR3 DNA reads TGTGCCAGCAGGGGGTCGACAGGGTTAGCAACTAATGAAAAACTGTTTTTT.

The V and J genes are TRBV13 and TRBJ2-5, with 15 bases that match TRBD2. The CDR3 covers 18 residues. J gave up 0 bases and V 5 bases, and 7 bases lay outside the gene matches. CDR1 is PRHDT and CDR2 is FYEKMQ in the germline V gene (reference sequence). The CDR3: CASSDGGTSGGYQETQYF. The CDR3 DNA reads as TGTGCCAGCAGCGACGGAGGGACTAGCGGGGGGTACCAAGAGACCCAGTACTTC.

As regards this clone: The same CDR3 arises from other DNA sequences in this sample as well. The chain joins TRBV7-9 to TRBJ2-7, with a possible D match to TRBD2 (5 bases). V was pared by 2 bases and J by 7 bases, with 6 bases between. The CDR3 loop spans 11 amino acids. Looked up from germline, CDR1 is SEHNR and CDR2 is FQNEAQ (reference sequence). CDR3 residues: CASSLSGEQYF. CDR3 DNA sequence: TGTGCCAGCAGCTTATCGGGAGAGCAGTACTTC.

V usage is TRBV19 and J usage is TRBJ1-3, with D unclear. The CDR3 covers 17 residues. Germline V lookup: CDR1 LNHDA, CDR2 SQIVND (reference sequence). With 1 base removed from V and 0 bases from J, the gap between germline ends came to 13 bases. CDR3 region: CASSIASGGGSGNTIYF. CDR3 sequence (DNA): TGTGCCAGTAGTATAGCTTCGGGAGGCGGCTCTGGAAACACCATATATTTT.

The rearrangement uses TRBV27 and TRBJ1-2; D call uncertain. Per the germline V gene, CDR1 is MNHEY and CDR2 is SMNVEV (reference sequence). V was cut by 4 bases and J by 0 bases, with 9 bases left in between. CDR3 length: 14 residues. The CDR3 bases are TGTGCCAGCAGTTCCACTAGAACTAACTATGGCTACACCTTC. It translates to CASSSTRTNYGYTF.